Listed here are 6 T cell receptor beta chains from one sample, sequenced in a study of cytomegalovirus exposure and HLA in healthy donors. PCR was performed using 60 Vbeta and 13 Jbeta primers. The repertoire was sequenced with immunoSEQ multiplex PCR; TCRdb's copy has only in-frame clones and lacks some. The sample includes about 95,000 clones, just under 80% of them seen just once. Sequencing was carried out using PBMCs. Receptors originate from a woman aged 40 to 50 in good health and CMV-seropositive.

V is TRBV7-9 and J is TRBJ2-3; no reliable D call. There are 15 residues in the CDR3. The germline gives CDR1 SEHNR, CDR2 FQNEAQ (reference sequence). The V and J ends lost 6 bases and 3 bases respectively, with 16 bases between them. This CDR3 reads CASSHDFGLTDTQYF. CDR3 DNA sequence: TGTGCCAGCAGTCACGACTTTGGCCTAACAGATACGCAGTATTTT. Using reference TRBV7-9 and TRBJ2-3 for the parts outside the CDR3, the full variable domain is DTGVSQNPRHKITKRGQNVTFRCDPISEHNRLYWYRQTLGQGPEFLTYFQNEAQLEKSRLLSDRFSAERPKGSFSTLEIQRTEQGDSAMYLCASSHDFGLTDTQYFGPGTRLTVL.

This chain connects TRBV7-6 to TRBJ2-1; 7 bases match TRBD2. Germline V CDR1 and CDR2: SGHVS, FNYEAQ. This CDR3 has 15 residues. Trimming took 1 base from V and 9 from J; bases not matched to a gene: 9. The CDR3 nucleotides are TGTGCCAGCAGCTTAGTGGTGGGAGGGCCGAGTGAGCAGTTCTTC. Translation: CASSLVVGGPSEQFF.

The chain joins TRBV6-1 to TRBJ2-3; TRBD2 agrees at 10 bases. Germline CDR1 is MNHNS and CDR2 is SASEGT. The CDR3 covers 15 residues. Germline trimming cut 6 bases from V and 1 base from J; bases unmatched to any gene: 4. CDR3 DNA: TGTGCCAGCAGAGCCGGGACTAGCGGCACAGATACGCAGTATTTT. Translating it yields CASRAGTSGTDTQYF.

The chain links TRBV9 to TRBJ2-1; D might be TRBD2 (6 bases). The CDR3 is 12 residues long. CDR1 is SGDLS and CDR2 is YYNGEE in the germline V gene. The ends were cut back, 10 bases at V and 3 bases at J, with 11 bases in the middle. CDR3 coding DNA: TGTGCCTCCGGCGGGAACTACAATGAGCAGTTCTTC. This codes for CASGGNYNEQFF.

This sequence joins TRBV11-1 and TRBJ2-5; D is unclear. The CDR3 runs to 16 residues. V gave up 0 bases and J gave up 1 base, with 12 bases separating them. Germline values: CDR1 SGHAT, CDR2 FQDESV (reference sequence). Here the CDR3 DNA reads TGTGCCAGCAGCTTAGCGCAGTCCAACCCCCAAGAGACCCAGTACTTC. It codes for CASSLAQSNPQETQYF.

The genes are TRBV29-1 and TRBJ2-7; TRBD1 matches at 7 bases. V lost 3 bases and J lost 2; bases outside the gene matches: 4. The germline CDR1 and CDR2 sequences are SQVTM and ANQGSEA. The CDR3 sequence is 13 residues long. CDR3 coding DNA: TGCAGCGTTGATGGGGACAGCACCTACGAGCAGTACTTC. This codes for CSVDGDSTYEQYF.